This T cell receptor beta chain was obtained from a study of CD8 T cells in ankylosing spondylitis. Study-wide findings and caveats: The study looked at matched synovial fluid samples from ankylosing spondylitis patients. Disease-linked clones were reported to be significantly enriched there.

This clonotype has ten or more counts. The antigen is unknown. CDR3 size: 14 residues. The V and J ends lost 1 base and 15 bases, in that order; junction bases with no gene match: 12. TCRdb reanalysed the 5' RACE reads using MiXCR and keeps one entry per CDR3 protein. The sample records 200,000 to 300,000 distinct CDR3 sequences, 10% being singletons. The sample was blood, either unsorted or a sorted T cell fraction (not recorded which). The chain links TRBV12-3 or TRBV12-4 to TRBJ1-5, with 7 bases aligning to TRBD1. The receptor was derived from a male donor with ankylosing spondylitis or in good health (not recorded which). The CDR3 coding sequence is TGTGCCAGCAGTTTAGGAGGGGGCCCGGAGATTTTGCATTTT. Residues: CASSLGGGPEILHF.